This is a list of T cell receptor beta chains from one sample in a study of T-cell memory formation after mild COVID-19. In TCRdb, the 5' RACE reads were re-called with MiXCR into one record per CDR3 protein. The table includes 250,000 to 300,000 distinct CDR3 sequences, 15% to 20% detected once. Sequencing used PBMCs or a T cell subset sorted from them (not recorded which). These receptors were obtained from a man aged 18 to 30 who had mild COVID-19 (a few samples of this study predate the infection). Cell type and time point are not known. Both conserved end residues are part of each CDR3. Fields, in order: J gene, V gene, clone size, D gene, CDR3 protein, CDR3 DNA. The D gene is left open where the match is weak. Clone size is given for some rows only: seen once, a few or many times, or a class if the clone is expanded.

J: TRBJ2-3
V: TRBV9
size: few
D: TRBD2
CDR3: CASSGGPGSGGATDTQYF
DNA: TGTGCCAGCAGCGGAGGCCCCGGTAGCGGGGGGGCCACAGATACGCAGTATTTT

J: TRBJ2-2
V: TRBV19
size: .
D: .
CDR3: CASSIPTPGRELFF
DNA: TGTGCCAGTAGTATCCCGACTCCGGGGAGGGAGCTGTTTTTT

J: TRBJ2-3
V: TRBV7-2
size: few
D: .
CDR3: CASTMGGGSTDTQYF
DNA: TGTGCCAGCACTATGGGAGGGGGTAGCACAGATACGCAGTATTTT

J: TRBJ2-1
V: TRBV24-1
size: .
D: .
CDR3: CATSPGARDEQFF
DNA: TGTGCCACCAGTCCAGGGGCAAGGGATGAGCAGTTCTTC

J: TRBJ2-3
V: TRBV20-1
size: few
D: .
CDR3: CSVGGQGTDTQYF
DNA: TGCAGTGTAGGGGGGCAGGGCACAGATACGCAGTATTTT

J: TRBJ2-1
V: TRBV4-3
size: many
D: TRBD2
CDR3: CASSQDLGTSGYNEQFF
DNA: TGCGCCAGCAGCCAAGATCTGGGGACTAGCGGTTACAATGAGCAGTTCTTC

J: TRBJ2-7
V: TRBV9
size: once
D: TRBD2
CDR3: CASSGTSGGGEQYF
DNA: TGTGCCAGCAGCGGGACTAGCGGGGGGGGCGAGCAGTACTTC

J: TRBJ1-6
V: TRBV7-9
size: few
D: .
CDR3: CASSLTLPNSPLHF
DNA: TGTGCCAGCAGCTTAACCCTTCCCAATTCACCCCTCCACTTT

J: TRBJ2-3
V: TRBV20-1
size: .
D: .
CDR3: CSARVWSSTDTQYF
DNA: TGCAGTGCTAGAGTTTGGTCTAGCACAGATACGCAGTATTTT

J: TRBJ1-1
V: TRBV10-3
size: few
D: .
CDR3: CAISEGGPEAFF
DNA: TGTGCCATCAGTGAGGGGGGCCCTGAAGCTTTCTTT

J: TRBJ2-6
V: TRBV6-2/TRBV6-3
size: .
D: .
CDR3: CASSYDSGANVLTF
DNA: TGTGCCAGCAGTTACGACTCTGGGGCCAACGTCCTGACTTTC

J: TRBJ1-5
V: TRBV6-5
size: .
D: .
CDR3: CASSYSMSGVSNQPQHF
DNA: TGTGCCAGCAGTTACTCGATGTCCGGGGTTAGCAATCAGCCCCAGCATTTT

J: TRBJ2-2
V: TRBV7-6
size: .
D: TRBD1
CDR3: CASSQIGTASTGELFF
DNA: TGTGCCAGCAGTCAGATCGGGACAGCTTCCACCGGGGAGCTGTTTTTT

J: TRBJ1-5
V: TRBV5-1
size: few
D: .
CDR3: CASSLGEHSNQPQHF
DNA: TGCGCCAGCAGCTTGGGAGAACATAGCAATCAGCCCCAGCATTTT

J: TRBJ1-1
V: TRBV20-1
size: few
D: .
CDR3: CSARRAWGAFF
DNA: TGCAGTGCTAGGCGGGCGTGGGGAGCTTTCTTT

J: TRBJ2-3
V: TRBV6-5
size: few
D: .
CDR3: CASSYRAAGTDTQYF
DNA: TGTGCCAGCAGTTACCGGGCTGCCGGCACAGATACGCAGTATTTT

J: TRBJ2-1
V: TRBV7-8
size: .
D: TRBD2
CDR3: CASSRRGGTSHLGQFF
DNA: TGTGCCAGCAGCCGACGGGGGGGGACTAGCCATCTGGGGCAGTTCTTC

J: TRBJ2-3
V: TRBV24-1
size: .
D: .
CDR3: CATSDFKWADTQYF
DNA: TGTGCCACCAGTGATTTCAAGTGGGCAGATACGCAGTATTTT

J: TRBJ1-6
V: TRBV7-9
size: few
D: .
CDR3: CASSLEGYNSPLHF
DNA: TGTGCCAGCAGCTTGGAGGGCTATAATTCACCCCTCCACTTT

J: TRBJ2-3
V: TRBV20-1
size: few
D: .
CDR3: CSAPNPRELGPDTQYF
DNA: TGCAGTGCGCCCAACCCCCGGGAGCTAGGACCAGATACGCAGTATTTT

J: TRBJ2-5
V: TRBV6-5
size: .
D: TRBD1
CDR3: CASSFGTGGSETQYF
DNA: TGTGCCAGCAGTTTCGGGACAGGGGGTTCGGAGACCCAGTACTTC

J: TRBJ2-7
V: TRBV4-1
size: .
D: .
CDR3: CASSQVLLGGDYEQYF
DNA: TGCGCCAGCAGCCAAGTCCTACTAGGCGGGGACTACGAGCAGTACTTC

J: TRBJ2-1
V: TRBV29-1
size: few
D: .
CDR3: CSSGGSSYNEQFF
DNA: TGCAGCTCTGGGGGGAGCTCCTACAATGAGCAGTTCTTC

J: TRBJ1-5
V: TRBV7-6
size: few
D: .
CDR3: CASSLNLDQPQHF
DNA: TGTGCCAGCAGCTTAAATTTAGATCAGCCCCAGCATTTT

J: TRBJ1-2
V: TRBV27
size: many
D: .
CDR3: CASSFGGSYGYTF
DNA: TGTGCCAGCAGTTTTGGCGGATCCTATGGCTACACCTTC

J: TRBJ2-3
V: TRBV4-3
size: .
D: TRBD1
CDR3: CASSQVGTGDPDTQYF
DNA: TGCGCCAGCAGCCAAGTTGGGACAGGGGACCCAGATACGCAGTATTTT

J: TRBJ2-1
V: TRBV10-3
size: .
D: TRBD2
CDR3: CATRTSGGNEQFF
DNA: TGTGCCACTCGGACTAGCGGGGGTAATGAGCAGTTCTTC

J: TRBJ2-3
V: TRBV5-4
size: .
D: TRBD2
CDR3: CASSAGTSGSTDTQYF
DNA: TGTGCCAGCAGCGCAGGGACTAGCGGGAGCACAGATACGCAGTATTTT